This is a list of T cell receptor beta chains from one sample in a study of blood T cells in healthy people across ages. Each CDR3 protein gets one entry after TCRdb re-called the 5' RACE reads with MiXCR. The table includes approximately 1.5 million distinct CDR3 sequences, about 35% detected once. Sequenced sample: blood. The receptors originated from a woman aged 30 to 39 in good health. CDR3s include the opening cysteine and the closing phenylalanine or tryptophan. D genes are given only for firm matches. Clone size is given for some rows only: seen once, a few or many times, or a class if the clone is expanded.

D,V,size,J,DNA,CDR3
-,TRBV2,once,TRBJ2-7,TGTGCCAGCAGTGAAGTTAGGGGTTCGGGCGAGCAGTACTTC,CASSEVRGSGEQYF
TRBD2,TRBV10-3,few,TRBJ2-7,TGTGCCATCAGCTCACTAGCGGACACCTACGAGCAGTACTTC,CAISSLADTYEQYF
TRBD1,TRBV9,few,TRBJ2-5,TGTGCCAGCAGCGTAGCGAGGGGGCCGGGAGAGACCCAGTACTTC,CASSVARGPGETQYF
-,TRBV10-2,-,TRBJ2-7,TGCGCCAGCAGTGAGGGAGGTATGGTGAACGAGCAGTACTTC,CASSEGGMVNEQYF
-,TRBV20-1,-,TRBJ2-5,TGCAGTGCTAGAGATAGGAGCGGGCTAGTTGGGCAGTACTTC,CSARDRSGLVGQYF
-,TRBV6-5,-,TRBJ2-1,TGTGCCAGCAGTTCCGGACAAGGAATCGACAATGAGCAGTTCTTC,CASSSGQGIDNEQFF
-,TRBV28,-,TRBJ2-5,TGTGCCAGCAGGCGCGACAGTGGAAGAGAGACCCAGTACTTC,CASRRDSGRETQYF
TRBD1,TRBV27,-,TRBJ2-7,TGTGCCGGCAGTTTATTTGTTGGACAGGGGCCCTACGAGCAGTACTTC,CAGSLFVGQGPYEQYF
-,TRBV21-1,-,TRBJ2-7,TGTGCCAGCAGCAAAATCCGGCTCAGCGTTCAGTACTTC,CASSKIRLSVQYF
-,TRBV30,few,TRBJ2-7,TGTGCACTAACTAGGGTGTCGGGGGAGCAGTACTTC,CALTRVSGEQYF
-,TRBV28,-,TRBJ1-5,TGTGCCACCCAGACCCTCAATCAGCCCCAGCATTTT,CATQTLNQPQHF